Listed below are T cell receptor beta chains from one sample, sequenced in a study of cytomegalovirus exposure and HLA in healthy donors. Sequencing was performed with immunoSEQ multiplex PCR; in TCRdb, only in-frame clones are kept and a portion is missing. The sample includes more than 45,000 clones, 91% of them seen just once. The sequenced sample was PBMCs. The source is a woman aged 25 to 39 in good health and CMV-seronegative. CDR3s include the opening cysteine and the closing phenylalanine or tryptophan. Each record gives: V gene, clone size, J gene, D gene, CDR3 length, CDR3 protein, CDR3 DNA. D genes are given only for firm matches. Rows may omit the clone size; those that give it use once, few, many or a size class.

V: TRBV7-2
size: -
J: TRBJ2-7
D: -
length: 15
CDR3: CASSSGLGTTYEQYF
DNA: TGTGCCAGCAGCTCCGGACTGGGAACTACCTACGAGCAGTACTTC

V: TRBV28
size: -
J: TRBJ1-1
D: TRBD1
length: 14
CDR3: CASSLQGDRAEAFF
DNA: TGTGCCAGCAGTTTGCAGGGGGATAGAGCTGAAGCTTTCTTT

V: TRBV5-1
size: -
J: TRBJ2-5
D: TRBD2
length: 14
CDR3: CASSLGLAGETQYF
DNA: TGCGCCAGCAGCTTGGGACTAGCGGGAGAGACCCAGTACTTC

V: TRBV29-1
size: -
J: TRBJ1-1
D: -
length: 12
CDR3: CSVEGFQIEAFF
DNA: TGCAGCGTTGAAGGATTCCAGATTGAAGCTTTCTTT

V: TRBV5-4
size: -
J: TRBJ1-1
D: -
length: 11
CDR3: CASSSTNEAFF
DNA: TGTGCCAGCAGCTCAACAAATGAAGCTTTCTTT

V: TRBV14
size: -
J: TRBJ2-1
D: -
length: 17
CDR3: CASSQDRGSRSYNEQFF
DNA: TGTGCCAGCAGCCAAGATCGAGGGAGTAGGTCCTACAATGAGCAGTTCTTC

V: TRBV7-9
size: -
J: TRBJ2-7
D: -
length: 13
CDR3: CASSRTPPYEQYF
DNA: TGTGCCAGCAGCCGGACTCCACCCTACGAGCAGTACTTC

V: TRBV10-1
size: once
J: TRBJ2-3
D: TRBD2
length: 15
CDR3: CASSEGTSGTDTQYF
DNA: TGCGCCAGCAGTGAGGGAACTAGCGGCACAGATACGCAGTATTTT

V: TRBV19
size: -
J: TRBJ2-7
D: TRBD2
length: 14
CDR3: CASSTGDYSYEQYF
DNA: TGTGCCAGTAGCACCGGGGACTACTCCTACGAGCAGTACTTC

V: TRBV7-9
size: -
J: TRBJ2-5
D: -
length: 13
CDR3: CASSSDMEKTQYF
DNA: TGTGCCAGCAGCTCAGACATGGAAAAGACCCAGTACTTC

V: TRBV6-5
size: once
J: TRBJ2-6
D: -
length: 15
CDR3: CASSGQSSGANVLTF
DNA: TGTGCCAGCAGCGGACAGAGCTCTGGGGCCAACGTCCTGACTTTC

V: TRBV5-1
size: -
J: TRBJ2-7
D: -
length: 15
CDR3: CASSLAAGPGYEQYF
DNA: TGCGCCAGCAGCTTGGCCGCGGGGCCTGGGTACGAGCAGTACTTC

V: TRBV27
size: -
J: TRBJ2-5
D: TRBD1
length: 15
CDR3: CASSSLLGGRETQYF
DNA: TGTGCCAGCAGTTCCCTTCTAGGGGGCCGGGAGACCCAGTACTTC

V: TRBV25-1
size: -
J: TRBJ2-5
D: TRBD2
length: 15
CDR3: CASSDSGRGVETQYF
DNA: TGTGCCAGCAGTGATTCAGGCCGGGGGGTGGAGACCCAGTACTTC

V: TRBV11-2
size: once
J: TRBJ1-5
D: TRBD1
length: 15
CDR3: CASSGGQGAIQPQHF
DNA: TGTGCCAGCAGCGGCGGACAGGGGGCGATTCAGCCCCAGCATTTT

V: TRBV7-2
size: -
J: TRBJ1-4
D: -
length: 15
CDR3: CASSSDISTNEKLFF
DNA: TGTGCCAGCAGCTCTGACATCTCAACTAATGAAAAACTGTTTTTT

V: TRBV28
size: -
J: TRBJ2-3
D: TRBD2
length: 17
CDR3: CASSPGLAGEWTDTQYF
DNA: TGTGCCAGCAGTCCGGGACTAGCGGGAGAATGGACAGATACGCAGTATTTT

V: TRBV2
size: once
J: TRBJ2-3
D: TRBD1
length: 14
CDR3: CAGSGQGASDTQYF
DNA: TGTGCCGGATCAGGACAGGGGGCCTCAGATACGCAGTATTTT

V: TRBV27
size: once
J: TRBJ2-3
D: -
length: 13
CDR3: CASLLGGTDTQYF
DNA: TGTGCCAGCTTACTAGGTGGCACAGATACGCAGTATTTT

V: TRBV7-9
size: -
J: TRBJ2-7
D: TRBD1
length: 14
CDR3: CASTSGQGGYEQYF
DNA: TGTGCCAGCACCTCGGGACAGGGGGGCTACGAGCAGTACTTC

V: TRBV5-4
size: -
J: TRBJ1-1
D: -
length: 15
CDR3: CASSLTGLMNTEAFF
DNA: TGTGCCAGCAGCTTGACAGGACTAATGAACACTGAAGCTTTCTTT

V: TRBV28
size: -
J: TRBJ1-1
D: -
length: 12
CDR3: CASRSTSTEAFF
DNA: TGTGCCAGCAGATCCACGAGCACTGAAGCTTTCTTT

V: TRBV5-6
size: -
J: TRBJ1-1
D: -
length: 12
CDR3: CASSPGGGGGFF
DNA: TGTGCCAGCAGCCCCGGCGGGGGCGGAGGTTTCTTT

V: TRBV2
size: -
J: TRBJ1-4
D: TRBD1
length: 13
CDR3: CASMDRAREKLFF
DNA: TGTGCCAGCATGGACAGGGCGCGGGAAAAACTGTTTTTT

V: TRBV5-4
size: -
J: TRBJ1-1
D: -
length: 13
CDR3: CASSPRGNTEAFF
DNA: TGTGCCAGCAGCCCCCGGGGGAACACTGAAGCTTTCTTT

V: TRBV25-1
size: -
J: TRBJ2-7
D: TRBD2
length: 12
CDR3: CASSDGLAEQYF
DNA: TGTGCCAGCAGTGACGGACTAGCCGAGCAGTACTTC

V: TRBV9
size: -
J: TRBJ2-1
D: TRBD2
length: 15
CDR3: CASSRGSSGNNEQFF
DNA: TGTGCCAGCAGTCGGGGTTCTAGCGGGAACAATGAGCAGTTCTTC

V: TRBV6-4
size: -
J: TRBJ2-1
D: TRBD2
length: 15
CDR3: CASSETSGGNNEQFF
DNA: TGTGCCAGCAGTGAGACTAGCGGAGGGAACAATGAGCAGTTCTTC

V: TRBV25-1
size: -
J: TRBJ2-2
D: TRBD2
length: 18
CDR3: CASSEAAGGPRNTGELFF
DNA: TGTGCCAGCAGTGAAGCAGCGGGAGGGCCTCGGAACACCGGGGAGCTGTTTTTT

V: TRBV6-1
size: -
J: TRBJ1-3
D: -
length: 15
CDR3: CASSEVYTGGNTIYF
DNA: TGTGCCAGCAGTGAAGTGTACACAGGCGGAAACACCATATATTTT

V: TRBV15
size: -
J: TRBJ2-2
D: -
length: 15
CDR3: CATSRGGAFTGELFF
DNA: TGTGCCACCAGCAGAGGCGGGGCCTTCACCGGGGAGCTGTTTTTT

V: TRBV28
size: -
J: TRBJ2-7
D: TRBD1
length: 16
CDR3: CASSLGRGYWGTEQYF
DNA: TGTGCCAGCAGTTTGGGCAGGGGGTATTGGGGGACCGAGCAGTACTTC

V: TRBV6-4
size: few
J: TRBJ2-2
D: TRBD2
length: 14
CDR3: CASSASGNTGELFF
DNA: TGTGCCAGCAGTGCTAGCGGGAACACCGGGGAGCTGTTTTTT

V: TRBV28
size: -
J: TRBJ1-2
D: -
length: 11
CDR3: CASSSLYGYTF
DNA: TGTGCCAGCAGTTCCCTCTATGGCTACACCTTC

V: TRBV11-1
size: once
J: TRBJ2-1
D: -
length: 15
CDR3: CASSLDSITYNEQFF
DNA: TGTGCCAGCAGCCTAGATAGTATCACCTACAATGAGCAGTTCTTC

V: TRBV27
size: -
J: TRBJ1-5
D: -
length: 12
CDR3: CASRRGNQPQHF
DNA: TGTGCCAGCCGGAGAGGCAATCAGCCCCAGCATTTT

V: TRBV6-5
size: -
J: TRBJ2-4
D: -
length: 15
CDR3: CASSTIRGTKNIQYF
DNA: TGTGCCAGCAGCACAATAAGGGGGACCAAAAACATTCAGTACTTC

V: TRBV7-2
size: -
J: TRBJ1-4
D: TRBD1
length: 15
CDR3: CASSPRDSTNEKLFF
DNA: TGTGCCAGCAGCCCAAGGGACAGTACTAATGAAAAACTGTTTTTT

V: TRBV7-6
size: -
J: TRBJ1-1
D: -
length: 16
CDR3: CASSLNREVGNTEAFF
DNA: TGTGCCAGCAGCTTAAACCGGGAAGTGGGGAACACTGAAGCTTTCTTT

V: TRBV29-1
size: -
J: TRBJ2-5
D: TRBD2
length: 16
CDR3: CSVAGGAGGYQETQYF
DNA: TGCAGCGTTGCGGGTGGGGCGGGAGGGTACCAAGAGACCCAGTACTTC

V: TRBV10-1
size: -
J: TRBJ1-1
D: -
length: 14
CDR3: CASSIGQENTEAFF
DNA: TGCGCCAGCAGTATTGGTCAGGAGAACACTGAAGCTTTCTTT

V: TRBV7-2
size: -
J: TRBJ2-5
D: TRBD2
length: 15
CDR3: CASSSIAGGKETQYF
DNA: TGTGCCAGCAGCTCAATAGCGGGAGGGAAAGAGACCCAGTACTTC

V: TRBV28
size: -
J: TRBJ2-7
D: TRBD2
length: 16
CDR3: CASRTPAGGPTYEQYF
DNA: TGTGCCAGCAGGACCCCAGCGGGAGGACCAACCTACGAGCAGTACTTC

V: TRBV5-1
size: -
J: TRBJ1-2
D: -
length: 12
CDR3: CASSSGLDGYTF
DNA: TGCGCCAGCAGCTCGGGGTTGGATGGCTACACCTTC

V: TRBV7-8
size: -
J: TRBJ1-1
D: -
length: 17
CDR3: CASSLLGFEIANTEAFF
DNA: TGTGCCAGCAGCTTACTAGGCTTTGAAATCGCGAACACTGAAGCTTTCTTT

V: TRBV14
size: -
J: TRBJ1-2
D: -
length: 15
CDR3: CASSQDIRGRYGYTF
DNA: TGTGCCAGCAGCCAAGATATTAGGGGTAGATATGGCTACACCTTC

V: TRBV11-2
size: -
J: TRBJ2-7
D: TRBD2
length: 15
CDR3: CASSFEGLVSHEQYF
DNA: TGTGCCAGCAGCTTCGAGGGACTAGTCTCCCACGAGCAGTACTTC

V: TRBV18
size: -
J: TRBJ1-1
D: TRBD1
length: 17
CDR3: CASSRIQTGQEDTEAFF
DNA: TGTGCCAGCTCACGGATACAGACAGGGCAGGAGGACACTGAAGCTTTCTTT

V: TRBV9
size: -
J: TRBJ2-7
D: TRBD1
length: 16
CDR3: CASSVGESGQIYEQYF
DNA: TGTGCCAGCAGCGTAGGGGAGTCGGGACAGATTTACGAGCAGTACTTC

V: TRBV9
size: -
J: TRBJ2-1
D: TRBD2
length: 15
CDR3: CASSVLAGVNNEQFF
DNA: TGTGCCAGCAGCGTATTAGCGGGAGTTAACAATGAGCAGTTCTTC